This T cell receptor beta chain was recovered during a study of shared clonotypes between healthy human individuals. Profiled with immunoSEQ multiplex PCR; TCRdb holds only in-frame clones, not every one. This repertoire shows some 2.1 million clones, 85% to 95% found once; its top ten account for 0.13%. The V gene's germline CDR1 is MDHEN and CDR2 SYDVKM. CDR3 length: 14 amino acids. The J segment lost 6 bases and the V segment lost 6 bases, leaving 5 bases of the junction unmatched. The chain uses TRBV28 and TRBJ2-1, with 10 bases lining up with TRBD2. The sequencing input was naive CD4+ T cells sorted from blood. Regarding subset: CD45RA+ positively selected. The clonotype originates from a man in his late teens or twenties in good health. The CDR3 reads CASSQSGGANEQFF. CDR3 coding DNA: TGTGCCAGCAGCCAAAGCGGGGGGGCCAATGAGCAGTTCTTC. The variable domain in full, with the rest retrieved from reference TRBV28 and TRBJ2-1, is DVKVTQSSRYLVKRTGEKVFLECVQDMDHENMFWYRQDPGLGLRLIYFSYDVKMKEKGDIPEGYSVSREKKERFSLILESASTNQTSMYLCASSQSGGANEQFFGPGTRLTVL.